This T cell receptor beta chain was sequenced in a study of blood T cell repertoires in COVID-19. Overall study context: The United States, Italy and Spain were the sources of the acute and convalescent COVID-19 samples. PBMCs, B-cell-depleted T cells, or T cells provided the cDNA or gDNA that made up the material.

J lost 5 bases, V lost 3 bases, and 6 bases had no gene match. Germline V lookup: CDR1 SGHTA, CDR2 FQGNSA. The CDR3 has 15 residues. Study processing details: Amplification with reference gene primers provided the estimates of nucleated cell counts. Clones were read by immunoSEQ multiplex PCR, and TCRdb kept only the in-frame ones, dropping some. For V, J and clone size, that table is used; D and trimming come from the DNA. The sample has approximately 150,000 clones, approximately 86% seen once. The gene calls are TRBV7-2 and TRBJ2-2; 7 nucleotides match TRBD2. The sequence derives from a woman aged 60 to 75 with acute or convalescent COVID-19. The sequencing sample was made of peripheral blood. CDR3 in amino acids: CASSLTRGGTGELFF. CDR3 sequence (DNA): TGTGCCAGCAGCTTGACAAGGGGAGGGACCGGGGAGCTGTTTTTT.